Shown below are 17 T cell receptor beta chains from a single sample sequenced in a study of cytomegalovirus exposure and HLA in healthy donors. Use of 60 Vbeta and 13 Jbeta primers characterized the PCR. The repertoire was sequenced with immunoSEQ multiplex PCR; TCRdb's copy has only in-frame clones and lacks some. The table records about 100,000 clones, approximately 70% of them present only once. Material for sequencing was PBMCs. Receptors were obtained from a man under 40 in good health and CMV-seropositive.

This chain uses TRBV19 with TRBJ1-2, with D hard to call. V was cut by 6 bases and J by 5 bases, with 22 bases left in between. The CDR3 runs to 16 residues. The germline gives CDR1 LNHDA, CDR2 SQIVND (reference sequence). The CDR3 here is CASSRWELQGWYGYTF. The CDR3 nucleotides read TGTGCCAGTAGCCGTTGGGAGCTCCAAGGGTGGTATGGCTACACCTTC. Based on the CDR3 plus reference TRBV19 and TRBJ1-2, the full variable domain is DGGITQSPKYLFRKEGQNVTLSCEQNLNHDAMYWYRQDPGQGLRLIYYSQIVNDFQKGDIAEGYSVSREKKESFPLTVTSAQKNPTAFYLCASSRWELQGWYGYTFGSGTRLTVV.

This chain uses TRBV5-1 with TRBJ2-5; TRBD1 is a possible D gene (8 bases). This CDR3 has 13 amino acids. Germline CDR1 and CDR2: SGHRS and YFSETQ. V lost 4 bases and J 5 bases, leaving 12 bases between the germline ends. CDR3 DNA: TGCGCCAGCAGCGAACAGGGGGGGGAGACCCAGTACTTC. This codes for CASSEQGGETQYF.

The rearrangement uses TRBV7-9 and TRBJ2-7, with no clear D. With 4 bases removed from V and 3 bases from J, the gap between germline ends came to 10 bases. CDR1 and CDR2 from the germline V gene are SEHNR and FQNEAQ (reference sequence). The CDR3 has 13 amino acids. DNA of the CDR3: TGTGCCAGCAGCTCGTTAAACAGCTACGAGCAGTACTTC. Its translation is CASSSLNSYEQYF.

This sequence joins TRBV10-3 and TRBJ1-1; D call uncertain. Between the trimmed V and J ends, which lost 4 bases and 7 bases, there was a span of 13 bases. CDR3 length equals 13 residues. CDR1 is ENHRY and CDR2 is SYGVKD in the germline V gene. The CDR3 DNA is TGTGCCATCAGTGCGGGGAGGGAGAGTGAAGCTTTCTTT. Its protein product is CAISAGRESEAFF.

The chain is built from TRBV6-6 and TRBJ1-3, with D possibly being TRBD1 (5 bases). CDR3 length: 15 residues. V was trimmed by 6 bases and J by 2 bases, leaving 14 bases between them. Germline values: CDR1 MNHNY, CDR2 SVGAGI (reference sequence). The CDR3 region has the DNA TGTGCCAGCAGACTACAGGCTGCGGCTGGAAACACCATATATTTT. Translation: CASRLQAAAGNTIYF.

The table lists this clone with a few counts. This chain uses TRBV7-2 with TRBJ1-2; 10 bases agree with TRBD1. This CDR3 spans 14 amino acids. Germline loops: CDR1 SGHTA, CDR2 FQGNSA. J gave up 6 bases and V 2 bases, and 3 bases lay outside the gene matches. The DNA for the CDR3 is TGTGCCAGCAGCTTATCGACAGGGGGCGATGGCTACACCTTC. This sequence encodes CASSLSTGGDGYTF. The entire variable domain, with the rest obtained from reference TRBV7-2 and TRBJ1-2, is as follows: GAGVSQSPSNKVTEKGKDVELRCDPISGHTALYWYRQSLGQGLEFLIYFQGNSAPDKSGLPSDRFSAERTGGSVSTLTIQRTQQEDSAVYLCASSLSTGGDGYTFGSGTRLTVV.

The rearrangement links TRBV2 to TRBJ2-2; D is unclear. This CDR3 has 12 amino acids. Trimming removed 6 bases at V and 4 bases at J, with 6 bases between. Looked up from germline, CDR1 is SNHLY and CDR2 is FYNNEI. CDR3 in DNA: TGTGCCAGCAGCTCGGGCACCGGGGAGCTGTTTTTT. Amino acids: CASSSGTGELFF.

The sample holds a few counts of this clone. V and J are TRBV6-5 and TRBJ2-5, with 10 bases identical to TRBD2. Germline assignment: CDR1 MNHEY and CDR2 SVGAGI. The junction had 10 bases not matched to a gene; V was cut back by 4 bases and J by 5 bases. The CDR3 is made up of 16 amino acids. In DNA, the CDR3 is TGTGCCAGCAGTTCACCGAGAGCGGGGGGGTGGGAGACCCAGTACTTC. It specifies CASSSPRAGGWETQYF.

This clone was found a few times. This chain joins TRBV5-1 and TRBJ1-4; D is ambiguous. V was pared by 0 bases and J by 5 bases, with 5 bases between. CDR1 and CDR2 from the germline V gene are SGHRS and YFSETQ. This CDR3 contains 13 residues. The CDR3 nucleotides read TGCGCCAGCAGCTTGGGGGAGAATGAAAAACTGTTTTTT. Translation gives CASSLGENEKLFF.

The chain couples TRBV7-8 to TRBJ1-2; no clear D. The CDR3 extends over 13 amino acids. The V and J ends lost 5 bases and 4 bases respectively, with 11 bases between them. Germline V gives CDR1 SGHVS, CDR2 FQNEAQ. CDR3 in DNA: TGTGCCAGCAGCGCGTCCTCATTCTATGGCTACACCTTC. This codes for CASSASSFYGYTF.

V usage is TRBV29-1 and J usage is TRBJ1-4; 8 bases match TRBD1. In germline, CDR1 is SQVTM, CDR2 ANQGSEA. V lost 3 bases and J lost 12; bases outside the gene matches: 21. The CDR3 is 17 amino acids. Here the CDR3 DNA reads TGCAGCGTTGAGGGCACAGGGGGGTTGAGCCTCGAAGGGGAACTGTTTTTT. Translated: CSVEGTGGLSLEGELFF.

V usage is TRBV5-3 and J usage is TRBJ2-1; a weak D match, TRBD1 (6 bases). TRBV5-3 is an ORF, and what it does is uncertain. V was cut by 5 bases and J by 5 bases, with 14 bases left in between. This CDR3 region has 14 residues. CDR3 sequence (DNA): TGTGCCAGAAGTTGGGGCCCAGGGGACAATGAGCAGTTCTTC. This codes for CARSWGPGDNEQFF.

The sample holds a few counts of this clone. The chain recombines TRBV6-1 with TRBJ2-4; D is undetermined. V was cut by 4 bases and J by 0 bases, with 10 bases left in between. The germline V gene encodes CDR1 MNHNS and CDR2 SASEGT. The CDR3 runs 15 residues. CDR3 region: CASSGHLLAKNIQYF. Written as DNA, the CDR3 is TGTGCCAGCAGTGGGCACCTCTTAGCCAAAAACATTCAGTACTTC.

This clone turned up a few times. The rearrangement links TRBV11-3 to TRBJ2-7; TRBD1 matches 7 bases. This CDR3 has 15 residues. V trimming: 5 bases; J trimming: 3 bases; junction bases outside the gene matches: 10. Looked up from germline, CDR1 is SGHNT and CDR2 is YENEEA. The CDR3 nucleotides read TGTGCCAGCAGCCCCCGACAGGGCGGAGACTACGAGCAGTACTTC. Its protein product is CASSPRQGGDYEQYF.

The rearrangement joins TRBV15 to TRBJ1-5; TRBD1 might be the D (5 bases). CDR3 length: 15 residues. Germline CDR1 is LNHNV and CDR2 is YYDKDF (reference sequence). The V end lost 6 bases, the J end lost 6 bases, and 18 bases lay between the germline ends. The CDR3 protein is CATRGDSTTGQPQHF. The CDR3, as DNA: TGTGCCACCAGGGGTGACAGTACGACTGGTCAGCCCCAGCATTTT.

The chain's CDR3 is CASSARRGWDGYTF. CDR3 sequence (DNA): TGTGCCAGCAGCGCAAGACGAGGCTGGGATGGCTACACCTTC. The chain couples TRBV9 to TRBJ1-2; no clear D. Trimming took off 3 bases at V and 6 bases at J, with 15 bases between the two ends. Germline CDR1 SGDLS, CDR2 YYNGEE. CDR3 size: 14 residues.

This chain joins TRBV28 and TRBJ1-1; possibly TRBD1 for D (6 bases). This CDR3 has 19 residues. The V and J ends lost 5 bases and 1 base respectively, with 26 bases between them. The germline gives CDR1 MDHEN, CDR2 SYDVKM. The CDR3 protein is CASSPSDRSGFIQNTEAFF. CDR3 sequence (DNA): TGTGCCAGCAGTCCCAGCGACAGGTCGGGGTTTATACAGAACACTGAAGCTTTCTTT.